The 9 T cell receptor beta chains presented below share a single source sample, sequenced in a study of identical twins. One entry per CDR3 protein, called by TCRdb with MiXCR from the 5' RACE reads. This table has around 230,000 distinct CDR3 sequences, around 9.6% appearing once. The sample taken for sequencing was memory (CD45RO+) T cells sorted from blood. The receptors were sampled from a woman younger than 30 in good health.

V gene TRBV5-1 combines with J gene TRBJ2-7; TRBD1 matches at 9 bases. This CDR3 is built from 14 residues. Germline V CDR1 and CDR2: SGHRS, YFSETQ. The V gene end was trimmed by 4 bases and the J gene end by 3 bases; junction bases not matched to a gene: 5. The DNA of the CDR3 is TGCGCCAGCAGCAAGGACAGGGGAGTCTACGAGCAGTACTTC. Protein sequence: CASSKDRGVYEQYF.

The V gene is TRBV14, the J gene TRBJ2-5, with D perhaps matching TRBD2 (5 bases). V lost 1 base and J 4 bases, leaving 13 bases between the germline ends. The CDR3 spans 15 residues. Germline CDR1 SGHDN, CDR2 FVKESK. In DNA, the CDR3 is TGTGCCAGCAGCCAAGGGGCGCCGGGGAGAGAGACCCAGTACTTC. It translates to CASSQGAPGRETQYF.

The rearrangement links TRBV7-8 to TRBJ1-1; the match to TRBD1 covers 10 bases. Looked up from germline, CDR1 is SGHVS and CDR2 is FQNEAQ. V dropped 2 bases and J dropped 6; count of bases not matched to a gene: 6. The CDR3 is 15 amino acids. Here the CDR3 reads CASSLWGQGYPEAFF. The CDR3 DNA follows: TGTGCCAGCAGCTTATGGGGACAGGGGTATCCTGAAGCTTTCTTT.

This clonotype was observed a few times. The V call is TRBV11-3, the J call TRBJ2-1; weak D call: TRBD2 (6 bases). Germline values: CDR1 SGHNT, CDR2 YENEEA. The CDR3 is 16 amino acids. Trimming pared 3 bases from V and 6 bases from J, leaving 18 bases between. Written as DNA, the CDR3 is TGTGCCAGCAGCTTCGGAGGGTCTGAGGGAGGCAATGAGCAGTTCTTC. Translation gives CASSFGGSEGGNEQFF. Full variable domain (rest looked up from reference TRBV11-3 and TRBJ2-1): EAGVVQSPRYKIIEKKQPVAFWCNPISGHNTLYWYLQNLGQGPELLIRYENEEAVDDSQLPKDRFSAERLKGVDSTLKIQPAELGDSAVYLCASSFGGSEGGNEQFFGPGTRLTVL.

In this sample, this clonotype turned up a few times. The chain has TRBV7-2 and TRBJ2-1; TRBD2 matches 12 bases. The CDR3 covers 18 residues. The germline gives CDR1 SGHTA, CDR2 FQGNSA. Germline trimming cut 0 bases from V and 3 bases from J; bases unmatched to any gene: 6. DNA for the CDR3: TGTGCCAGCAGCTTAGCCAGACTAGCGGGAGCTGTCTACAATGAGCAGTTCTTC. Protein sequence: CASSLARLAGAVYNEQFF.

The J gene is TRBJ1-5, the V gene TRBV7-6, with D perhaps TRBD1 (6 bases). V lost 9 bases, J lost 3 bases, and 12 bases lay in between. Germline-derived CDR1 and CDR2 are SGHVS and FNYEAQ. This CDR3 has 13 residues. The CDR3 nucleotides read TGTGCCAGTTCCGGGGGCCTCAATCAGCCCCAGCATTTT. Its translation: CASSGGLNQPQHF. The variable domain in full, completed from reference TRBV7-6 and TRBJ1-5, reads GAGVSQSPRYKVTKRGQDVALRCDPISGHVSLYWYRQALGQGPEFLTYFNYEAQQDKSGLPNDRFSAERPEGSISTLTIQRTEQRDSAMYRCASSGGLNQPQHFGDGTRLSIL.

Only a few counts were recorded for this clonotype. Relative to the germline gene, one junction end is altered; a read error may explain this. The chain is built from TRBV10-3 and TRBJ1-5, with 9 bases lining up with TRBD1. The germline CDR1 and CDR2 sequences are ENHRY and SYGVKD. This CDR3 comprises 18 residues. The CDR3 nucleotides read TGTGCCAGCAGTGAGTCCGGGACAGGGAAGTCGGGCAATCAGCCCCAGCATTTT. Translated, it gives CASSESGTGKSGNQPQHF.

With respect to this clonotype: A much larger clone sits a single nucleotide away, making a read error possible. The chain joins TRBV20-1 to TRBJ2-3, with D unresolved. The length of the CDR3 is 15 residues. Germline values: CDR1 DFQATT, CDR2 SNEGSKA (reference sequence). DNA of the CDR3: TGCTGTGCTAGAGACCGGACCTCCCCACGGGATACGCAGTATTTT. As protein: CCARDRTSPRDTQYF.

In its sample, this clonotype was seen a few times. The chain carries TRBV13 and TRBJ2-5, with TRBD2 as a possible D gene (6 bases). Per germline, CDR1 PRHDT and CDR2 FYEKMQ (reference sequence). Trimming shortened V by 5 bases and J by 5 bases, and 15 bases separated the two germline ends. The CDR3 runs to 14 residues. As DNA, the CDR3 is TGTGCCAGCAGCCCCAGTGCGGGGATCGAGACCCAGTACTTC. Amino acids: CASSPSAGIETQYF.